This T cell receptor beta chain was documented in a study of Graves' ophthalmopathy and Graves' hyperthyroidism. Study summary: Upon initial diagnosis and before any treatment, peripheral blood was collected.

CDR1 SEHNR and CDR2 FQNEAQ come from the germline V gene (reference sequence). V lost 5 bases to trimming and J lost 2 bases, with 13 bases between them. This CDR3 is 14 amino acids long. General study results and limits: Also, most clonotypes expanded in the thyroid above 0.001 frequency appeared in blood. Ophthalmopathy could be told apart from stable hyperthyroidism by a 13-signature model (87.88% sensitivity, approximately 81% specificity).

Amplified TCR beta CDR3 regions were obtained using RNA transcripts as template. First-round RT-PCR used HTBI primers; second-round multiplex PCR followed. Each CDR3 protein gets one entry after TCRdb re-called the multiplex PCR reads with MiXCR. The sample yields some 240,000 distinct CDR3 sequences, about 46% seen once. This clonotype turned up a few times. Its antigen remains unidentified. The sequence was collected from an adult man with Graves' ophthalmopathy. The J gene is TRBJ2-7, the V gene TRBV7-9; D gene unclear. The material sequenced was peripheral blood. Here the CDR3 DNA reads TGTGCCAGCAGCGCCATGGACGGCACCTACGAGCAGTACTTC. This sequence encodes CASSAMDGTYEQYF.